Listed here are 2 T cell receptor beta chains from one sample, sequenced in a study of blood T cells in healthy people across ages. Through a sample-barcoded 5' primer and a J-beta primer mix, a second PCR was run for roughly 7 to 11 cycles. Using its own MiXCR run on the 5' RACE reads, TCRdb lists one record per CDR3 protein. This sample carries fewer than 2 million distinct CDR3 sequences, about 39% of them seen once, and the ten largest clones take under 30%. Sequencing was done on a sample of blood. The receptors stem from a human donor in good health.

CDR3 in amino acids: CASSLGGGPGDTQYF. The CDR3 nucleotides are TGTGCCAGCAGTTTAGGGGGGGGACCTGGAGATACGCAGTATTTT. The rearrangement joins TRBV12-3 or TRBV12-4 to TRBJ2-3, with 7 bases aligning to TRBD2. This CDR3 is built from 15 residues. Trimming took 1 base from V and 5 from J; bases not matched to a gene: 6.

There are a few counts of this clonotype. The genes are TRBV2 and TRBJ1-4, with no clear D. Germline assignment: CDR1 SNHLY and CDR2 FYNNEI. The V end lost 1 base, the J end lost 3 bases, and 12 bases lay between the germline ends. This CDR3 is 16 amino acids long. CDR3 in amino acids: CASSEGASQANEKLFF. Written as DNA, the CDR3 is TGTGCCAGCAGTGAAGGGGCGTCGCAAGCTAATGAAAAACTGTTTTTT. Variable domain in full (rest from reference TRBV2 and TRBJ1-4): EPEVTQTPSHQVTQMGQEVILRCVPISNHLYFYWYRQILGQKVEFLVSFYNNEISEKSEIFDDQFSVERPDGSNFTLKIRSTKLEDSAMYFCASSEGASQANEKLFFGSGTQLSVL.